The entry below describes one T cell receptor beta chain. This entry is derived from a study of blood T cell repertoires in COVID-19. Study-wide context: In each case, the material was cDNA or gDNA derived from T cells, B-cell-depleted T cells, or PBMCs.

How the authors handled the data: Nucleated cell counts were estimated from reference gene primer amplification. Produced via immunoSEQ multiplex PCR; TCRdb's table is partial and in-frame only. For V, J and clone size, that table is used; D and trimming come from the DNA. This table holds 15,000 to 20,000 clones, about 85% found once. The sequenced sample consisted of peripheral blood. The TCR originated in a human donor with active COVID-19. The donor label of this sample is uncertain.

The CDR3: CASSVDEGIGGYTF. DNA for the CDR3: TGTGCCAGCAGCGTAGACGAGGGAATCGGTGGCTACACCTTC. The chain uses TRBV9 and TRBJ1-2; no clear D gene. V lost 0 bases and J lost 7, with 13 bases in between. CDR3 length: 14 amino acids. CDR1 is SGDLS, CDR2 YYNGEE, per germline.